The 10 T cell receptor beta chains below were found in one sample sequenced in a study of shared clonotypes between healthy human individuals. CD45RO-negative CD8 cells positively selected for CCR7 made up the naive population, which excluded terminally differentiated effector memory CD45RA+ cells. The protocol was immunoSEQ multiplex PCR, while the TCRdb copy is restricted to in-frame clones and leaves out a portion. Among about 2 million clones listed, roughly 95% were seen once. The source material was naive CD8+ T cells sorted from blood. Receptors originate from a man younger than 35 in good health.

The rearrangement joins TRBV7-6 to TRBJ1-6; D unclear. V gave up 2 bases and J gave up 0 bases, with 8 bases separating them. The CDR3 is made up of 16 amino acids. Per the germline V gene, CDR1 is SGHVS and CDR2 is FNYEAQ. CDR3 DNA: TGTGCCAGCAGCTTATACAAGGGCTCCTATAATTCACCCCTCCACTTT. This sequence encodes CASSLYKGSYNSPLHF.

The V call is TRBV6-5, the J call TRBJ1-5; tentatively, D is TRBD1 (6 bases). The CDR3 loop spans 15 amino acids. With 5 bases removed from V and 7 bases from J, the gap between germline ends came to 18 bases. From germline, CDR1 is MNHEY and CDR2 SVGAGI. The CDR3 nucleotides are TGTGCCAGCAGTGCGGTTCAGGGGCTCTGGCAGCCCCAGCATTTT. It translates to CASSAVQGLWQPQHF.

CDR3 residues: CASSQIGGSTGELFF. The CDR3 bases are TGCGCCAGCAGCCAAATAGGGGGTAGTACCGGGGAGCTGTTTTTT. This chain connects TRBV4-1 to TRBJ2-2; a weak D match, TRBD1 (6 bases). V lost 2 bases to trimming and J lost 5 bases, with 12 bases between them. Germline lookup yields CDR1 MGHRA and CDR2 YSYEKL. The CDR3 extends over 15 amino acids.

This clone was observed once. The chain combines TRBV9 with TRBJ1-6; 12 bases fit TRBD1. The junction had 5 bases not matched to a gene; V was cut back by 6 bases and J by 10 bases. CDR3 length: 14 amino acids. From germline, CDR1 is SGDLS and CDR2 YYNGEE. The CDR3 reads CASTEGQGASPLHF. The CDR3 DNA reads TGTGCCAGCACGGAGGGACAGGGGGCCTCACCCCTCCACTTT.

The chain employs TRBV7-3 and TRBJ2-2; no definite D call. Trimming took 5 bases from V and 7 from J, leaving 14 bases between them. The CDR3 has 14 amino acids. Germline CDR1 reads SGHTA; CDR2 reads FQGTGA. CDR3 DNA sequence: TGTGCCAGCAGCCTCAAGTTAAGGAACGGGGAGCTGTTTTTT. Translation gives CASSLKLRNGELFF.

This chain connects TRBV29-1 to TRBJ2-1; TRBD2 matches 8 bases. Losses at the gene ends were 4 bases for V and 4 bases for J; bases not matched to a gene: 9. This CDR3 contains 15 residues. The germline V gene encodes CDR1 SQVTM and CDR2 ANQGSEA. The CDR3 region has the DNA TGCAGCGTTGGGGGGACTAGTAGGTGGTACAATGAGCAGTTCTTC. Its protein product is CSVGGTSRWYNEQFF.

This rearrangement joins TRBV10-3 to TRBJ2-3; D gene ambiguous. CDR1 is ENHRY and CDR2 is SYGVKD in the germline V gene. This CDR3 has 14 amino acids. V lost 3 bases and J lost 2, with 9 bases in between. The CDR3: CAISDGAATDTQYF. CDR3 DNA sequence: TGTGCCATCAGTGACGGTGCGGCCACAGATACGCAGTATTTT.

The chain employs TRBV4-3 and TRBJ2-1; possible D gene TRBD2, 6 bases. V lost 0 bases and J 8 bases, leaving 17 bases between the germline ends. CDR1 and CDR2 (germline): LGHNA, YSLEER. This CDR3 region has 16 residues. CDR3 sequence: CASSQDGYGRRDEQFF. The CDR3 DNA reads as TGCGCCAGCAGCCAAGATGGGTACGGGAGAAGGGATGAGCAGTTCTTC.

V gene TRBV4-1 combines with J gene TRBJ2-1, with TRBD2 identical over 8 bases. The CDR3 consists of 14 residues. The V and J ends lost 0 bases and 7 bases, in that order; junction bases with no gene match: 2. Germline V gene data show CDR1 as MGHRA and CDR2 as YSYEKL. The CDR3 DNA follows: TGCGCCAGCAGCCAAGATAGACTAGCGAATGAGCAGTTCTTC. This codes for CASSQDRLANEQFF.

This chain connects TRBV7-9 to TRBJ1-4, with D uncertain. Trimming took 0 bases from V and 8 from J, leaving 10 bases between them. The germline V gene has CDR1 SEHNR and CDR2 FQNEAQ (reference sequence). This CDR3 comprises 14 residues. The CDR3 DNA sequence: TGTGCCAGCAGCTTAGCGGTACTCCCAGAAAAACTGTTTTTT. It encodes CASSLAVLPEKLFF.